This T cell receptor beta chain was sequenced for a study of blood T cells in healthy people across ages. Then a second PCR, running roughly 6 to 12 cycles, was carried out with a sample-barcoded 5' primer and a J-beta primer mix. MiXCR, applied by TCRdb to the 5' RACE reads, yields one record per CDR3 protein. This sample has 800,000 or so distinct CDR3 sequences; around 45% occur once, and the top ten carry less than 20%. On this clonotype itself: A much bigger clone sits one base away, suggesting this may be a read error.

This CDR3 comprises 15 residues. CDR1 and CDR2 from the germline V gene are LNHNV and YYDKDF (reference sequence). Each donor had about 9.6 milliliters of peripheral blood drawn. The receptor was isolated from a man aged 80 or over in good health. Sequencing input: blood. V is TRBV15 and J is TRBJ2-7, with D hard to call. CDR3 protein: CATSREGTVSYERYF. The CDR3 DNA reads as TGTGCCACCAGCAGAGAGGGAACAGTCTCCTACGAGCGGTACTTC.